The rows below give T cell receptor beta chains drawn from one sample of a study of vaccination effects on CD4 cells after COVID-19. These TCRs are of unknown antigen specificity. Data came from immunoSEQ multiplex PCR; TCRdb stores just in-frame clones and leaves some out. The table has some 40,000 clones, around 76% seen once; the top ten hold nearly 3%. The sequences come from CD4+ T cells from PBMCs cultured without peptide, collected before COVID-19 vaccination. Receptors were obtained from a human donor who received a COVID-19 vaccine. Both conserved end residues are part of each CDR3. The order of the fields is D gene, J gene, V gene, CDR3 protein. The D gene is left open where the match is weak.

d_gene: TRBD2
j_gene: TRBJ2-5
v_gene: TRBV6-5
CDR3aa: CATRRGGETQYF

d_gene: .
j_gene: TRBJ1-4
v_gene: TRBV30
CDR3aa: CAWSVGLKATNEKLFF

d_gene: .
j_gene: TRBJ2-5
v_gene: TRBV23-1
CDR3aa: CASSQEGSSQETQYF

d_gene: TRBD1
j_gene: TRBJ2-2
v_gene: TRBV7-8
CDR3aa: CASSRGTGWVGELFF

d_gene: TRBD2
j_gene: TRBJ2-6
v_gene: TRBV6-6
CDR3aa: CASSLGLAGGSSGANVLTF

d_gene: TRBD2
j_gene: TRBJ2-3
v_gene: TRBV29-1
CDR3aa: CSTRGLAGGPGATDTQYF

d_gene: TRBD1
j_gene: TRBJ1-2
v_gene: TRBV19
CDR3aa: CASSMGQGQRRSGYTF

d_gene: TRBD1
j_gene: TRBJ1-1
v_gene: TRBV5-1
CDR3aa: CASSLRAGTGNTEAFF

d_gene: .
j_gene: TRBJ2-3
v_gene: TRBV4-2
CDR3aa: CASSQETGGTDTQYF

d_gene: .
j_gene: TRBJ2-2
v_gene: TRBV11-2
CDR3aa: CASSPNRAGELFF

d_gene: .
j_gene: TRBJ2-1
v_gene: TRBV24-1
CDR3aa: CATSDSLGGSYNEQFF

d_gene: .
j_gene: TRBJ1-5
v_gene: TRBV4-3
CDR3aa: CASSQDQEQPQHF

d_gene: TRBD1
j_gene: TRBJ2-1
v_gene: TRBV7-2
CDR3aa: CASSLQGAYNEQFF

d_gene: TRBD1
j_gene: TRBJ2-6
v_gene: TRBV5-6
CDR3aa: CASSPDRGRYSGANVLTF

d_gene: .
j_gene: TRBJ2-4
v_gene: TRBV4-1
CDR3aa: CASSHITGLSAKNIQYF

d_gene: TRBD1
j_gene: TRBJ1-5
v_gene: TRBV6-5
CDR3aa: CARLQGAYQPQHF

d_gene: .
j_gene: TRBJ1-5
v_gene: TRBV3-1/TRBV3-2
CDR3aa: CASSATGSGNQPQHF

d_gene: TRBD2
j_gene: TRBJ2-2
v_gene: TRBV5-6
CDR3aa: CASSLHRLAGVSGELFF

d_gene: TRBD2
j_gene: TRBJ2-1
v_gene: TRBV6-1
CDR3aa: CASSERASGLYNEQFF

d_gene: .
j_gene: TRBJ2-5
v_gene: TRBV15
CDR3aa: CATSRDSTGSVETQYF

d_gene: .
j_gene: TRBJ2-1
v_gene: TRBV14
CDR3aa: CASSPLSSYNEQFF

d_gene: TRBD2
j_gene: TRBJ2-1
v_gene: TRBV3-1/TRBV3-2
CDR3aa: CASRPSGTSGSNEQFF

d_gene: .
j_gene: TRBJ2-2
v_gene: TRBV5-4
CDR3aa: CASSLPGGPNTGELFF

d_gene: .
j_gene: TRBJ2-5
v_gene: TRBV2
CDR3aa: CASSPTWIGETQYF

d_gene: .
j_gene: TRBJ1-5
v_gene: TRBV19
CDR3aa: CASSINLWSNQPQHF